Below are 18 T cell receptor beta chains sequenced from a single sample in a study of T cells expressing NK-cell markers. Reanalyzing the 5' RACE reads, TCRdb keeps one entry per CDR3 protein, without DNA. The listing records about 460,000 distinct CDR3 sequences. The source material was blood T cells: a sorted CD56 or NKG2C T cell subset, CD4+ or CD8+ T cells, or bulk PBMC T cells (not recorded which). All receptors derive from a woman between 50 and 59 years old in good health.

The chain links TRBV6-6 to TRBJ1-2; the D call from TCRdb, TRBD1, cannot be confirmed without DNA. Germline V gene lookup returns CDR1 MNHNY and CDR2 SVGAGI (reference sequence). The CDR3 contains 15 residues. The CDR3 loop is CASTIMGTGGYGYTF.

The chain recombines TRBV5-8 with TRBJ2-3. The CDR3 length is 14 residues. Germline V gene data show CDR1 as SGHTS and CDR2 as YDEGEE. The CDR3 loop is CASRRADSTDTQYF.

V and J are TRBV2 and TRBJ2-3. The CDR3 runs 13 residues. The germline V gene has CDR1 SNHLY and CDR2 FYNNEI. CDR3 sequence: CASLSGTTDTQYF.

The gene calls are TRBV20-1 and TRBJ2-5; TCRdb names TRBD2, which stays unverified in the absence of DNA. This CDR3 has 13 amino acids. Germline CDR1 is DFQATT and CDR2 is SNEGSKA (reference sequence). CDR3 in amino acids: CSASRAAGGAQYF.

V and J are TRBV5-1 and TRBJ2-3. The CDR3 contains 15 residues. Germline V gives CDR1 SGHRS, CDR2 YFSETQ. This chain's CDR3 is CASSFGYGKSDTQYF.

V gene TRBV29-1 combines with J gene TRBJ2-3; TCRdb calls TRBD1, which cannot be checked without DNA. This CDR3 region has 16 residues. Germline V gene data show CDR1 as SQVTM and CDR2 as ANQGSEA. CDR3 residues: CSVVSAWGASTDTQYF.

The chain recombines TRBV4-1 with TRBJ2-7; TCRdb gives TRBD1 as the D gene, but with no DNA this cannot be confirmed. CDR1 and CDR2 (germline): MGHRA, YSYEKL. The CDR3 is 16 amino acids. CDR3 region: CASSQIVSWGGYEQYF.

V gene TRBV20-1 combines with J gene TRBJ2-5; the D call from TCRdb, TRBD2, cannot be confirmed without DNA. CDR3 length: 15 residues. The germline gives CDR1 DFQATT, CDR2 SNEGSKA (reference sequence). The CDR3 loop reads CSATLAGGGQETQYF.

The V gene is TRBV5-1, the J gene TRBJ2-4; absent DNA, TCRdb's TRBD1 call cannot be checked. Germline CDR1 is SGHRS and CDR2 is YFSETQ. The CDR3 has 16 residues. Here the CDR3 reads CASSLVSGTTGNIQYF.

This chain connects TRBV5-1 to TRBJ2-1; the TRBD1 assignment by TCRdb is unverifiable without DNA. Germline CDR1 is SGHRS and CDR2 is YFSETQ. The CDR3 has 15 residues. The CDR3 spells CASSLSRTGHNEQFF.

The chain joins TRBV29-1 to TRBJ2-1. The germline V gene encodes CDR1 SQVTM and CDR2 ANQGSEA. There are 12 residues in the CDR3. CDR3: CSVLSLANEQFF.

V and J are TRBV5-5 and TRBJ2-3; TCRdb names TRBD1, which stays unverified in the absence of DNA. This CDR3 is 16 amino acids long. The germline CDR1 and CDR2 sequences are SGHKS and YYEKEE (reference sequence). The CDR3 loop reads CASSGTGGDSTDTQYF.

V gene TRBV5-6 combines with J gene TRBJ1-5; the TRBD1 assignment by TCRdb is unverifiable without DNA. The CDR3 extends over 19 amino acids. Germline V CDR1 and CDR2: SGHDT, YYEEEE. This chain's CDR3 is CASSLAGLVDRDADQPQHF.

This rearrangement joins TRBV9 to TRBJ2-3; the TRBD1 assignment by TCRdb is unverifiable without DNA. The CDR3 is 14 residues long. CDR1 and CDR2 from the germline V gene are SGDLS and YYNGEE. The CDR3 sequence is CASSVSGTPDTQYF.

The V call is TRBV20-1, the J call TRBJ2-5; TCRdb outputs TRBD2, but without DNA this stays unchecked. The length of the CDR3 is 16 residues. The germline V gene encodes CDR1 DFQATT and CDR2 SNEGSKA (reference sequence). This chain's CDR3 is CSASPLASGYQETQYF.

V gene TRBV6-5 combines with J gene TRBJ2-5; TCRdb gives TRBD2 as the D gene, but with no DNA this cannot be confirmed. The germline V gene encodes CDR1 MNHEY and CDR2 SVGAGI. The CDR3 consists of 16 residues. This chain's CDR3 is CASSLTSGNFQETQYF.

The chain uses TRBV12-3 or TRBV12-4 and TRBJ2-5; checking the TCRdb D call of TRBD1 is not possible without DNA. The CDR3 spans 17 residues. CDR3 sequence: CASSFSGQRASQETQYF.

V is TRBV27 and J is TRBJ2-7. The CDR3 is made up of 12 amino acids. The germline CDR1 and CDR2 sequences are MNHEY and SMNVEV (reference sequence). This CDR3 is CASRRGPYEQYF.